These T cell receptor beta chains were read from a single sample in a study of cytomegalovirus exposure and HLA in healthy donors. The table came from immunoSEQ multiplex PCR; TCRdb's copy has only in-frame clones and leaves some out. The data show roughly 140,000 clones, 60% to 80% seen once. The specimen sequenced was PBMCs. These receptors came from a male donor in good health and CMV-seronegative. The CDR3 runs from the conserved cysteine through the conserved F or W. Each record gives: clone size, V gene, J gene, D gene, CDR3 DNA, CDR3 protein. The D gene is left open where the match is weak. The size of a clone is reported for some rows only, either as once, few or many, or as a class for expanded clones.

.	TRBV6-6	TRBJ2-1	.	TGTGCCAGCAGTTTCGCGCCCACCTACAATGAGCAGTTCTTC	CASSFAPTYNEQFF
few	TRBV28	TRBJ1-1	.	TGTGCCAGCACCACACAGGGAAAAGCTTTCTTT	CASTTQGKAFF
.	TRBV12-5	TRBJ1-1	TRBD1	TGTGCTAGTGGGTTCCTACAGGGGGCATGGACTGAAGCTTTCTTT	CASGFLQGAWTEAFF
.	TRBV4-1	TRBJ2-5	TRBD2	TGCGCCAGCAGCCAAGACGCGGGACTAGCGGGACCTTCCGAAGAGACCCAGTACTTC	CASSQDAGLAGPSEETQYF
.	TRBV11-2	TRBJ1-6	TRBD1	TGTGCCAGCAGCTCAAGCCGACAGGGCAGTAATTCACCCCTCCACTTT	CASSSSRQGSNSPLHF
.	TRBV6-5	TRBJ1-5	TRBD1	TGTGCCAGCAGCCCCGGACAGGGGGATAGGAAGCCCCAGCATTTT	CASSPGQGDRKPQHF
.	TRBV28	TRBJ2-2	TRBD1	TGTGCCAGCATCCCTCGCAGGGGGTTAACGAACACCGGGGAGCTGTTTTTT	CASIPRRGLTNTGELFF
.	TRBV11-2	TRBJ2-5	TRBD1	TGTGCCAGCAGCTTAGATCCCGGACAGGAGCAGTACTTC	CASSLDPGQEQYF
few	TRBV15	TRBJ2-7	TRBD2	TGTGCCACCAGCAGGGGGGGGGAGCCAAAGGCGTACTTC	CATSRGGEPKAYF
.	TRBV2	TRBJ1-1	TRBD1	TGTGCCAGCCTTACAGGGGGCGAGAACACTGAAGCTTTCTTT	CASLTGGENTEAFF
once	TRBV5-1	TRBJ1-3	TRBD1	TGCGCCAGCAGCCCCGGACAGGTGGGAAACACCACATATTTT	CASSPGQVGNTTYF
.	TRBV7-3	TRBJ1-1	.	TGTGCCAGCAGCTTAACTGCGCAGGGCGGCGGCACCGACACTGAAGCTTTCTTT	CASSLTAQGGGTDTEAFF
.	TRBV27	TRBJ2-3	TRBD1	TGTGCCCCCCCCCGTCCGGGACAGGACACAGATACGCAGTATTTT	CAPPRPGQDTDTQYF
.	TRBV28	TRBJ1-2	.	TGTGCCAGCAGTGCCCCCGGGACGGGGGTCTATGGCTACACCTTC	CASSAPGTGVYGYTF
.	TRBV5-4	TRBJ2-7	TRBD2	TGTGCCAGCAGCTTTATGTTAACAGCGGGGGGAACCCACGAGCAGTACTTC	CASSFMLTAGGTHEQYF
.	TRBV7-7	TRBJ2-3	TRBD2	TGTGCCAGCAGCATACTAGCGGGAGGCGCAGATACGCAGTATTTT	CASSILAGGADTQYF
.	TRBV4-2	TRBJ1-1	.	TGTGCCAGCAGCCAAGCGGTCACGAGGTTGAACACTGAAGCTTTCTTT	CASSQAVTRLNTEAFF
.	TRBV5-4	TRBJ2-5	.	TGTGCCAGCAGCCTCGGCGGGACGGAAGAGACCCAGTACTTC	CASSLGGTEETQYF
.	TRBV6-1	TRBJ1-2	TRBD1	TGTGCCAGCAGTAAAGGACAGGTAGATCTCTATGGCTACACCTTC	CASSKGQVDLYGYTF
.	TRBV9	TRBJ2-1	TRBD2	TGTGCCAGCAGCGTTAGGACTAGCGGGAGATATGAGCAGTTCTTC	CASSVRTSGRYEQFF
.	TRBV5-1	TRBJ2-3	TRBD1	TGCGCCAGCAGCGTGGGACAGGGGGCGAATACGCAGTATTTT	CASSVGQGANTQYF
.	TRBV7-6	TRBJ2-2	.	TGTGCCAGCAGCTTAGCGCTGGGGGACTGGGAGCTGTTTTTT	CASSLALGDWELFF
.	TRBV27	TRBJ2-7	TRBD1	TGTGCCAGCAGTACGACAGGGAACGAGCAGTACTTC	CASSTTGNEQYF